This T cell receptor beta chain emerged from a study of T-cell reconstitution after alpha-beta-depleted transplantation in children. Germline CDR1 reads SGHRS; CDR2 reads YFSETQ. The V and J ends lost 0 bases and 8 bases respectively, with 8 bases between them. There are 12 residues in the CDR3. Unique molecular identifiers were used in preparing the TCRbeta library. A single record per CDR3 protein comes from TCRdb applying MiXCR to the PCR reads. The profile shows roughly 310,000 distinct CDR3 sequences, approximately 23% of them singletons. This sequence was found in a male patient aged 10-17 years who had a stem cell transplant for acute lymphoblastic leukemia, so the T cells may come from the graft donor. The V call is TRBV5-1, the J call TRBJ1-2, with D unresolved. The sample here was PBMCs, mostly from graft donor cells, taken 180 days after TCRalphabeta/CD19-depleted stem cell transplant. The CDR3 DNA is TGCGCCAGCAGCTTGGACGGGAAAGGCTACACCTTC. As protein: CASSLDGKGYTF.